Listed below are T cell receptor beta chains from one sample, sequenced in a study of HIV-infected patients and healthy controls. TCRdb reanalysed the 5' RACE reads using MiXCR and keeps one entry per CDR3 protein. The repertoire holds about 67,000 distinct CDR3 sequences, around 16% seen once, with approximately 5.4% in the top ten. The specimen sequenced was CD4+ T cells from blood. The receptors were gathered from a human donor in good health. Each CDR3 is given with its conserved first and last residue. D genes are given only for firm matches. Clone size is stated in some rows and not others, as once, few, many or a class when expanded.

j_gene: TRBJ1-1; d_gene: NA; v_gene: TRBV27; abundance: NA; CDR3aa: CASSPRGRPGTEAFF; CDR3nt: TGTGCCAGCAGCCCCCGGGGCAGGCCGGGCACTGAAGCTTTCTTT
j_gene: TRBJ2-7; d_gene: NA; v_gene: TRBV9; abundance: many; CDR3aa: CASSPQTAYEQYF; CDR3nt: TGTGCCAGCAGCCCCCAGACAGCCTACGAGCAGTACTTC
j_gene: TRBJ1-4; d_gene: NA; v_gene: TRBV30; abundance: NA; CDR3aa: CAWSENSATNEKLFF; CDR3nt: TGTGCCTGGAGTGAGAATTCGGCAACTAATGAAAAACTGTTTTTT
j_gene: TRBJ2-5; d_gene: NA; v_gene: TRBV29-1; abundance: many; CDR3aa: CSGTGLEETQYF; CDR3nt: TGCAGCGGTACCGGGCTCGAAGAGACCCAGTACTTC
j_gene: TRBJ1-5; d_gene: NA; v_gene: TRBV7-2; abundance: few; CDR3aa: CASSLSGAVGQPQHF; CDR3nt: TGTGCCAGCAGCCTCTCCGGAGCCGTGGGTCAGCCCCAGCATTTT
j_gene: TRBJ1-1; d_gene: TRBD1; v_gene: TRBV12-3/TRBV12-4; abundance: NA; CDR3aa: CASSWGQPRAFF; CDR3nt: TGTGCCAGCAGTTGGGGACAGCCCCGAGCTTTCTTT
j_gene: TRBJ1-5; d_gene: NA; v_gene: TRBV27; abundance: NA; CDR3aa: CASSSGGGRNQPQHF; CDR3nt: TGTGCCAGCAGTTCTGGGGGGGGCCGAAATCAGCCCCAGCATTTT
j_gene: TRBJ2-1; d_gene: NA; v_gene: TRBV4-3; abundance: NA; CDR3aa: CASSRDAGSNEQFF; CDR3nt: TGCGCCAGCAGCCGGGACGCAGGGTCAAATGAGCAGTTCTTC
j_gene: TRBJ2-1; d_gene: TRBD1; v_gene: TRBV7-6; abundance: many; CDR3aa: CASSFVRDRGYNEQFF; CDR3nt: TGTGCCAGCAGCTTTGTCCGGGACAGGGGATACAATGAGCAGTTCTTC
j_gene: TRBJ1-1; d_gene: NA; v_gene: TRBV7-9; abundance: NA; CDR3aa: CASSQPGLVTEAFF; CDR3nt: TGTGCCAGCAGCCAACCGGGACTAGTCACTGAAGCTTTCTTT
j_gene: TRBJ2-2; d_gene: TRBD2; v_gene: TRBV19; abundance: NA; CDR3aa: CASRTSGDTGELFF; CDR3nt: TGTGCCAGTAGGACTAGCGGGGACACCGGGGAGCTGTTTTTT
j_gene: TRBJ2-7; d_gene: TRBD2; v_gene: TRBV5-1; abundance: many; CDR3aa: CASSLSERGIGEQYF; CDR3nt: TGCGCCAGCAGCTTGTCCGAGCGGGGGATAGGGGAGCAGTACTTC
j_gene: TRBJ2-7; d_gene: NA; v_gene: TRBV18; abundance: NA; CDR3aa: CASSPRQSDYEQYF; CDR3nt: TGTGCCAGCTCACCAAGACAGAGTGATTACGAGCAGTACTTC
j_gene: TRBJ1-5; d_gene: TRBD1; v_gene: TRBV30; abundance: NA; CDR3aa: CALAGTGEHQPQHF; CDR3nt: TGTGCGCTTGCCGGGACAGGGGAACATCAGCCCCAGCATTTT
j_gene: TRBJ2-3; d_gene: TRBD1; v_gene: TRBV20-1; abundance: many; CDR3aa: CSASDRGSTDTQYF; CDR3nt: TGCAGTGCTAGTGACAGGGGAAGCACAGATACGCAGTATTTT
j_gene: TRBJ2-1; d_gene: TRBD2; v_gene: TRBV7-3; abundance: NA; CDR3aa: CASSLHPLAGGYNEQFF; CDR3nt: TGTGCCAGCAGCTTGCATCCTCTAGCGGGAGGTTACAATGAGCAGTTCTTC
j_gene: TRBJ2-7; d_gene: NA; v_gene: TRBV20-1; abundance: NA; CDR3aa: CSARRGGRTYEQYF; CDR3nt: TGCAGTGCTAGGCGGGGTGGCAGGACTTACGAGCAGTACTTC
j_gene: TRBJ1-4; d_gene: NA; v_gene: TRBV27; abundance: NA; CDR3aa: CASSSLGGAEEKLFF; CDR3nt: TGTGCCAGCAGTTCCCTGGGGGGAGCTGAGGAAAAACTGTTTTTT
j_gene: TRBJ1-2; d_gene: TRBD1; v_gene: TRBV30; abundance: NA; CDR3aa: CAWSVKFRDRTNYGYTF; CDR3nt: TGTGCCTGGAGCGTGAAATTTCGGGACAGGACTAACTATGGCTACACCTTC
j_gene: TRBJ2-1; d_gene: NA; v_gene: TRBV24-1; abundance: NA; CDR3aa: CATSDSGYSYNEQFF; CDR3nt: TGTGCCACCAGCGATAGCGGCTACTCCTACAATGAGCAGTTCTTC
j_gene: TRBJ1-6; d_gene: TRBD1; v_gene: TRBV11-1; abundance: NA; CDR3aa: CASSQRGTEDSPLHF; CDR3nt: TGTGCCAGCAGCCAGAGAGGGACAGAGGATTCACCCCTCCACTTT
j_gene: TRBJ1-1; d_gene: NA; v_gene: TRBV19; abundance: NA; CDR3aa: CASKKTGSTEAFF; CDR3nt: TGTGCCAGTAAAAAGACAGGTTCCACTGAAGCTTTCTTT
j_gene: TRBJ1-4; d_gene: NA; v_gene: TRBV7-2; abundance: NA; CDR3aa: CASSQTRGATNEKLFF; CDR3nt: TGTGCCAGCAGCCAAACGAGGGGCGCAACTAATGAAAAACTGTTTTTT
j_gene: TRBJ2-1; d_gene: NA; v_gene: TRBV27; abundance: many; CDR3aa: CASTDGILSLHEQFF; CDR3nt: TGTGCCAGCACGGACGGGATACTGTCCCTACATGAGCAGTTCTTC
j_gene: TRBJ1-1; d_gene: NA; v_gene: TRBV19; abundance: few; CDR3aa: CASSIKGDTEAFF; CDR3nt: TGTGCCAGTAGTATCAAGGGGGACACTGAAGCTTTCTTT